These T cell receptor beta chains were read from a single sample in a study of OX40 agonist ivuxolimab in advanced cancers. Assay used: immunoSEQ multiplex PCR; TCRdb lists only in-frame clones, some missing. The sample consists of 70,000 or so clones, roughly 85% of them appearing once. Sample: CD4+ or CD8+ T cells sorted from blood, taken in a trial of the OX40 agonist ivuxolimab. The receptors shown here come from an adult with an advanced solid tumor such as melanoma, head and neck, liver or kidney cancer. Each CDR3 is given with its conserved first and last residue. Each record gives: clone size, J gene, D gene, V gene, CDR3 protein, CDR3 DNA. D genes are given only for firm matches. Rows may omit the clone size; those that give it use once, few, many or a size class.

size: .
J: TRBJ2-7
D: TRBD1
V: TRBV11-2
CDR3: CASSPDRQSYEQYF
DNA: TGTGCCAGCAGCCCGGACAGGCAAAGCTACGAGCAGTACTTC

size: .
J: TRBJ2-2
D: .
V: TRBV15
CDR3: CATSSWGRDTGELFF
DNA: TGTGCCACCAGCTCCTGGGGACGGGACACCGGGGAGCTGTTTTTT

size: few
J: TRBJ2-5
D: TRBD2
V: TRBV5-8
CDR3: CASSLSGGETQYF
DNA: TGTGCCAGCAGCTTGTCCGGGGGGGAGACCCAGTACTTC

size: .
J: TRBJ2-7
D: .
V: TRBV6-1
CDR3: CASSNSLEQYF
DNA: TGTGCCAGCAGTAACAGCCTCGAGCAGTACTTC

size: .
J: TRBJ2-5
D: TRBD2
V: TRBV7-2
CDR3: CASSLPGTSRPQYF
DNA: TGTGCCAGCAGCTTGCCAGGGACTAGCCGCCCGCAGTACTTC

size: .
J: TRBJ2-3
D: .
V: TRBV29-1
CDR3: CSVGRAGTDTQYF
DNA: TGCAGCGTTGGGAGGGCGGGCACAGATACGCAGTATTTT

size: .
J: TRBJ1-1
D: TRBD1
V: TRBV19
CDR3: CASSPRTGGRTEAFF
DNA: TGTGCCAGTAGTCCTCGGACAGGGGGTCGCACTGAAGCTTTCTTT

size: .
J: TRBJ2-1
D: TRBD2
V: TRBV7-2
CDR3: CASSPGTINNEQFF
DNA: TGTGCCAGCAGCCCCGGGACTATAAACAATGAGCAGTTCTTC

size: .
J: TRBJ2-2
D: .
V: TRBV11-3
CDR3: CASSLGDTGELFF
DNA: TGTGCCAGCAGCTTAGGGGACACCGGGGAGCTGTTTTTT

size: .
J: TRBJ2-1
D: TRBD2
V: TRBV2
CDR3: CAIAGLAGVNEQFF
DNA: TGTGCCATCGCGGGACTAGCGGGAGTAAATGAGCAGTTCTTC

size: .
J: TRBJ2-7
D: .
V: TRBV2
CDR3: CASSVRAPPSYEQYF
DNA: TGTGCCAGCAGTGTCAGGGCCCCACCTTCATACGAGCAGTACTTC

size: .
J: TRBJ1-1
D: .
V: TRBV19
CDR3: CASSIGRDTEAFF
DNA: TGTGCCAGTAGTATTGGGAGGGACACTGAAGCTTTCTTT

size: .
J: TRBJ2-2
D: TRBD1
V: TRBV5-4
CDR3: CASSWDRNTGELFF
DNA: TGTGCCAGCAGCTGGGACAGGAACACCGGGGAGCTGTTTTTT

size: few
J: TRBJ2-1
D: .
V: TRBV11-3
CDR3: CASSRGFYNEQFF
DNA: TGTGCCAGCAGCCGGGGCTTCTACAATGAGCAGTTCTTC

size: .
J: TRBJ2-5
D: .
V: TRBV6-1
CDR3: CASRHQETQYF
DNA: TGTGCCAGCAGACACCAAGAGACCCAGTACTTC

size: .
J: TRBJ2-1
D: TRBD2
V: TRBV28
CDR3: CASSFTTSFRYNEQFF
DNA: TGTGCCAGCAGTTTCACGACTAGCTTCCGCTACAATGAGCAGTTCTTC

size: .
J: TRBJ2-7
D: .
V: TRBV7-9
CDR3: CASTAYSDRSYEQYF
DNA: TGTGCCAGCACCGCTTACTCCGACAGGTCCTACGAGCAGTACTTC

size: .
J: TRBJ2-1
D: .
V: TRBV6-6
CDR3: CASSYSIITSQFF
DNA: TGTGCCAGCAGTTACTCGATAATAACCTCCCAGTTCTTC

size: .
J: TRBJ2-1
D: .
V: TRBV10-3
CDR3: CAISESGGRNEQFF
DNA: TGTGCCATCAGTGAGTCGGGGGGCCGGAATGAGCAGTTCTTC

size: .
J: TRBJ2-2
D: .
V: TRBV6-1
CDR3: CASSDVQGDTGELFF
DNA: TGTGCCAGCAGTGACGTTCAGGGCGACACCGGGGAGCTGTTTTTT

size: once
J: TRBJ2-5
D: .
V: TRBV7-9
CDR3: CASSDGQIQETQYF
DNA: TGTGCCAGCAGCGACGGACAGATCCAAGAGACCCAGTACTTC

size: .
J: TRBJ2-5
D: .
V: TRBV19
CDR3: CASSISASEQETQYF
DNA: TGTGCCAGTAGTATTAGTGCTAGCGAACAAGAGACCCAGTACTTC

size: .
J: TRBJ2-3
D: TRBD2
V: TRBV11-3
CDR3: CASSYGGGGTQYF
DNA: TGTGCCAGCAGCTACGGGGGGGGAGGTACGCAGTATTTT

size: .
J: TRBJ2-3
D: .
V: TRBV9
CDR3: CASSFADTQYF
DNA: TGTGCCAGCAGCTTTGCGGATACGCAGTATTTT

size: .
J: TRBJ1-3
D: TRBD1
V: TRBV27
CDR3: CASSSHPGGRSGNTIYF
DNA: TGTGCCAGCAGTTCGCATCCAGGGGGCCGCTCTGGAAACACCATATATTTT

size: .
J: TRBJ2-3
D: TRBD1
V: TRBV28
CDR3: CASSLSRDRGYTDTQYF
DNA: TGTGCCAGCAGTTTATCCCGGGACAGGGGCTACACAGATACGCAGTATTTT

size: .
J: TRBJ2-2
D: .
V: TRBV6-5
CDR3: CASKHGDTGELFF
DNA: TGTGCCAGCAAACATGGGGACACCGGGGAGCTGTTTTTT

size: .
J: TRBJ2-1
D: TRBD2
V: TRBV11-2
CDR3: CASTHSGSLYNEQFF
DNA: TGTGCCAGCACCCATAGCGGGAGTCTCTACAATGAGCAGTTCTTC

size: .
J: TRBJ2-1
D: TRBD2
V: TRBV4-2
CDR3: CASSPSSGRNEQFF
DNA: TGTGCCAGCAGCCCGAGTAGCGGGAGGAATGAGCAGTTCTTC

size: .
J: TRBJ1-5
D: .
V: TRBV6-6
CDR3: CASSGQANQPQHF
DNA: TGTGCCAGCTCCGGACAAGCGAATCAGCCCCAGCATTTT

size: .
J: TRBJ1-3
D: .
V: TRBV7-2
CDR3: CASSSTVGAGNTIYF
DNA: TGTGCCAGCAGCTCCACCGTGGGCGCGGGAAACACCATATATTTT

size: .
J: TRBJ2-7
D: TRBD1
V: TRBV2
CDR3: CASGTGREQYF
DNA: TGTGCCAGCGGGACAGGGCGCGAGCAGTACTTC

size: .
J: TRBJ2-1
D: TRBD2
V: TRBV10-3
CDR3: CAISDPSGDYNEQFF
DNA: TGTGCCATCAGTGACCCTAGCGGGGACTACAATGAGCAGTTCTTC

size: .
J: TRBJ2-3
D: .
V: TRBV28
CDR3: CASSSLLGSDTQYF
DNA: TGTGCCAGCAGTAGCTTGCTGGGGTCAGATACGCAGTATTTT

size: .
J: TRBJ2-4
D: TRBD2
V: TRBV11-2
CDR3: CASSSGTSFSDIQYF
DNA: TGTGCCAGCAGCTCCGGGACTAGCTTTTCAGACATTCAGTACTTC

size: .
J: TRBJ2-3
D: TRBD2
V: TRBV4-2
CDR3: CASSQRSIAGGPHTQYF
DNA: TGTGCCAGCAGCCAAAGGAGCATAGCGGGAGGGCCGCATACGCAGTATTTT

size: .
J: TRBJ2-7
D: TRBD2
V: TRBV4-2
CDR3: CASSRTSGTDEQYF
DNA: TGTGCCAGCAGCCGGACTAGCGGGACCGACGAGCAGTACTTC

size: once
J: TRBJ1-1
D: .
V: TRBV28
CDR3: CASSFWQATEAFF
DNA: TGTGCCAGCAGCTTTTGGCAGGCCACTGAAGCTTTCTTT

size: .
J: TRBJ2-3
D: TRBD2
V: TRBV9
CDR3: CASSVLAGGADTQYF
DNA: TGTGCCAGCAGCGTACTAGCGGGGGGAGCAGATACGCAGTATTTT

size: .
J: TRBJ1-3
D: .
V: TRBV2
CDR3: CASSVQGAYTIYF
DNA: TGTGCCAGCAGTGTCCAGGGTGCATACACCATATATTTT

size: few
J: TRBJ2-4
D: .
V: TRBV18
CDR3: CASSPVRSVAKNIQYF
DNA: TGTGCCAGCTCACCCGTCCGCTCGGTAGCCAAAAACATTCAGTACTTC

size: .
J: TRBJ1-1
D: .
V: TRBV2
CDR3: CASSPPGPRGGRGAEAFF
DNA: TGTGCCAGCAGTCCTCCTGGACCAAGGGGGGGCCGGGGGGCTGAAGCTTTCTTT

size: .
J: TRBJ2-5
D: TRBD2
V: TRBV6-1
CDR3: CASSEASGRQTQYF
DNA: TGTGCCAGCAGTGAAGCTAGCGGGAGGCAGACCCAGTACTTC

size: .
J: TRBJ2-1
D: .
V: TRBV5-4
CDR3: CASSMNYNEQFF
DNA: TGTGCCAGCAGCATGAATTACAATGAGCAGTTCTTC

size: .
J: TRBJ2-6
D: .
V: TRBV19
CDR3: CASSMGAGANVLTF
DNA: TGTGCCAGTAGTATGGGGGCTGGGGCCAACGTCCTGACTTTC

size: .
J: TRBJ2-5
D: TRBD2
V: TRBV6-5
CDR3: CASSHVAGGTETQYF
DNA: TGTGCCAGCAGTCACGTCGCGGGAGGGACAGAGACCCAGTACTTC

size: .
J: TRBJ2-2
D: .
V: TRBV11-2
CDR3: CASSLRQGGTGELFF
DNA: TGTGCCAGCAGCTTAAGGCAGGGGGGCACCGGGGAGCTGTTTTTT

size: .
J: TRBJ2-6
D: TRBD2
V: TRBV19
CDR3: CATAGGSGANVLTF
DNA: TGTGCCACTGCCGGGGGGTCTGGGGCCAACGTCCTGACTTTC

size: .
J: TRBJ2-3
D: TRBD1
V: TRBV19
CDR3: CASSLGQGGLTDTQYF
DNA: TGTGCCAGTAGTTTGGGACAGGGAGGGCTCACAGATACGCAGTATTTT

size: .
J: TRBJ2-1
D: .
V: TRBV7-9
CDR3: CASSLEWQGNEQFF
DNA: TGTGCCAGCAGCTTAGAGTGGCAGGGCAATGAGCAGTTCTTC

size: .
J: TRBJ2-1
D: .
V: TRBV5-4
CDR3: CASSLTGDNEQFF
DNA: TGTGCCAGCAGCTTGACCGGGGACAATGAGCAGTTCTTC

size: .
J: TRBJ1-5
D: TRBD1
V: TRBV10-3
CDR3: CAIGGAGGDQPQHF
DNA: TGTGCCATCGGGGGGGCAGGGGGCGATCAGCCCCAGCATTTT

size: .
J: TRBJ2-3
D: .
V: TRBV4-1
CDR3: CASSPGSGTDTQYF
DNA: TGCGCCAGCAGCCCCGGGTCCGGCACAGATACGCAGTATTTT